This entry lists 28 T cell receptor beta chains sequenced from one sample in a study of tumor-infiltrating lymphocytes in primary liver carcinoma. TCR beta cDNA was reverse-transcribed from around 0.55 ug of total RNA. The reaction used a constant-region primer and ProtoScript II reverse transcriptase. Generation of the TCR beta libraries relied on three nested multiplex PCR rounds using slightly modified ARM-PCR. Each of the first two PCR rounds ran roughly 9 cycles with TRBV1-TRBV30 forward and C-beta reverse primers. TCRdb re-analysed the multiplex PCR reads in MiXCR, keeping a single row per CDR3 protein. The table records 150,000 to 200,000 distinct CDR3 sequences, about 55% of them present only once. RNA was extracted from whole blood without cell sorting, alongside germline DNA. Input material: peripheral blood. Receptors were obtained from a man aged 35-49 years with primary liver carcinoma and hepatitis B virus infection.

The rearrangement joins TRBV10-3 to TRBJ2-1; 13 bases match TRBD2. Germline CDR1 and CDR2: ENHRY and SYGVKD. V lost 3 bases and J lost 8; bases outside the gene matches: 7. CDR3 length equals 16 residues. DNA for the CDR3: TGTGCCATCAGTGATTTGACTAGCGGGAGGAGCGATGAGCAGTTCTTC. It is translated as CAISDLTSGRSDEQFF.

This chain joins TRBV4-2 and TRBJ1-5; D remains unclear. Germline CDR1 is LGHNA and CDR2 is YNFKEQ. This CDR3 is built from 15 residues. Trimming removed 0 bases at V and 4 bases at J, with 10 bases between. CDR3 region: CASSQEVMRNQPQHF. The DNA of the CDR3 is TGTGCCAGCAGCCAAGAGGTGATGAGGAATCAGCCCCAGCATTTT.

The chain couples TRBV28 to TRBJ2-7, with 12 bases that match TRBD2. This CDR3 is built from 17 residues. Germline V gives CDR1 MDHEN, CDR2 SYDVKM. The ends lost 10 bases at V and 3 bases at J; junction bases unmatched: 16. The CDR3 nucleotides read TGTGCCACCGAGTCCCGACTAGCGGGAGTCCTCTACTACGAGCAGTACTTC. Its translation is CATESRLAGVLYYEQYF.

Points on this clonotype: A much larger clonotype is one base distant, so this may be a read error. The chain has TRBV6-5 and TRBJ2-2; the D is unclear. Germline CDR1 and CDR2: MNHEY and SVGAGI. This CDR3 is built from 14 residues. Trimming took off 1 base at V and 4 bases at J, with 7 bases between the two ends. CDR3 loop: CASSYWAPTGELFF. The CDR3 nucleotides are TGTGCCAGCAGTTACTGGGCACCCACCGGGGAGCTGTTTTTT.

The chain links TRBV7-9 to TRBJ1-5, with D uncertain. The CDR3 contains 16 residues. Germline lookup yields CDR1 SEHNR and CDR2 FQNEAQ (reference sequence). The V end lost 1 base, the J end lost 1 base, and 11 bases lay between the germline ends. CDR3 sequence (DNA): TGTGCCAGCAGCTTAGGACTCATGGGGAGCAATCAGCCCCAGCATTTT. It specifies CASSLGLMGSNQPQHF.

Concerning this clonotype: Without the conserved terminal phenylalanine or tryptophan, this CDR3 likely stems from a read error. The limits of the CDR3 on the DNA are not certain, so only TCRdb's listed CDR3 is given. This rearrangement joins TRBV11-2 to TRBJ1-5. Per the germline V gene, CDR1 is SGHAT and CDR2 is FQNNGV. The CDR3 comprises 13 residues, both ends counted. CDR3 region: CASSSAGNQPKHI.

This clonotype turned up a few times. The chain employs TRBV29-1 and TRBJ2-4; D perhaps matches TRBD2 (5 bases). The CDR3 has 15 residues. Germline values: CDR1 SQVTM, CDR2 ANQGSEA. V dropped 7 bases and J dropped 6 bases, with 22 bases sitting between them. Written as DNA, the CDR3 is TGCAGCGCAAACATTCTAACCGGGATTTTAAACATTCAGTACTTC. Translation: CSANILTGILNIQYF.

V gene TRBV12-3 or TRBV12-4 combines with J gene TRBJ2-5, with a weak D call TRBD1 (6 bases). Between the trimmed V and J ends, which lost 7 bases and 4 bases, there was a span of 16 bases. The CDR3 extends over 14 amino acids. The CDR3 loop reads CASKPTGWGETQYF. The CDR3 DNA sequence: TGTGCCAGCAAACCAACAGGGTGGGGAGAGACCCAGTACTTC.

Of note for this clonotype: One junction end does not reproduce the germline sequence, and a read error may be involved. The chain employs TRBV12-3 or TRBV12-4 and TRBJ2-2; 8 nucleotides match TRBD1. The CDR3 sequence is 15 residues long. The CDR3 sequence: CASSKTQGAAGGLFF. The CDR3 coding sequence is TGTGCCAGCAGTAAGACTCAGGGGGCCGCCGGGGGGCTGTTTTTT.

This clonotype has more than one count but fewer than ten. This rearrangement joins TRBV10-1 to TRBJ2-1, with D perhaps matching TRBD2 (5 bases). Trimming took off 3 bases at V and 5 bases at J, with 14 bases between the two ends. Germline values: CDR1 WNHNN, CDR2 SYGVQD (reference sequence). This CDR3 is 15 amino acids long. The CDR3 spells CASSESGEVNNEQFF. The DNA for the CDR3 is TGCGCCAGCAGTGAAAGCGGTGAGGTTAACAATGAGCAGTTCTTC.

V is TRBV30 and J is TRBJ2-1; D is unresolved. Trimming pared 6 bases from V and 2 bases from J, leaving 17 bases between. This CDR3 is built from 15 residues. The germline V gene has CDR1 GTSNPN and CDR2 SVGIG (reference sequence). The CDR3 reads CACPLSETTYNEQFF. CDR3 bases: TGTGCCTGCCCCCTGTCCGAAACGACCTACAATGAGCAGTTCTTC. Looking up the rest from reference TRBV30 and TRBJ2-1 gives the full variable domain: SQTIHQWPATLVQPVGSPLSLECTVEGTSNPNLYWYRQAAGRGLQLLFYSVGIGQISSEVPQNLSASRPQDRQFILSSKKLLLSDSGFYLCACPLSETTYNEQFFGPGTRLTVL.

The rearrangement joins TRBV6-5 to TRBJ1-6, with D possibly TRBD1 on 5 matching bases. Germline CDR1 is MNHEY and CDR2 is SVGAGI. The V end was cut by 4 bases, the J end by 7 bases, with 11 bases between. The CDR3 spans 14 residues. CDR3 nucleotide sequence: TGTGCCAGCAGTTGCGGGGGGACCAATTCACCCCTCCACTTT. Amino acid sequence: CASSCGGTNSPLHF.

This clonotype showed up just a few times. The CDR3 loop is CASNLGTYTGELFF. The CDR3 coding sequence is TGTGCCAGCAACCTCGGGACTTACACCGGGGAGCTGTTTTTT. This sequence joins TRBV6-6 and TRBJ2-2, with a weak D call TRBD2 (6 bases). V lost 7 bases and J lost 3, with 12 bases in between. The germline V gene encodes CDR1 MNHNY and CDR2 SVGAGI (reference sequence). The CDR3 extends over 14 amino acids.

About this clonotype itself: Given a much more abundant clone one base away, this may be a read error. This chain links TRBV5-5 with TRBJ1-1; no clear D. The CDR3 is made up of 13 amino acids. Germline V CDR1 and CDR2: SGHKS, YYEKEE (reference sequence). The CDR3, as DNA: TGTGCCAGCAGCACACAAGAGAACACTGAACCTTTCTTT. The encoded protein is CASSTQENTEPFF.

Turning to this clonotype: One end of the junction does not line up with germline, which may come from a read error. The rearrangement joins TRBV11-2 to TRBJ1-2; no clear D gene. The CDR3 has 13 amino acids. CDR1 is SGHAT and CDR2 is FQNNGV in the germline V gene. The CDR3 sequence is CASSLAGNYDYTF. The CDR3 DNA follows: TGTGCCAGCAGCTTAGCGGGGAACTATGACTACACGTTC.

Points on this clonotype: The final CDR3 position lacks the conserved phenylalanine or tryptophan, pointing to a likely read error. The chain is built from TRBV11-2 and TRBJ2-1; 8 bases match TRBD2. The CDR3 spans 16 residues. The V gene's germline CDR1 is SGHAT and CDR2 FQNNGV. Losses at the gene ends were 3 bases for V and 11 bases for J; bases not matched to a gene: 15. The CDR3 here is CASSLDIGLAMGQQFV. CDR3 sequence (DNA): TGTGCCAGCAGCTTGGATATCGGACTAGCCATGGGTCAGCAGTTCGTG.

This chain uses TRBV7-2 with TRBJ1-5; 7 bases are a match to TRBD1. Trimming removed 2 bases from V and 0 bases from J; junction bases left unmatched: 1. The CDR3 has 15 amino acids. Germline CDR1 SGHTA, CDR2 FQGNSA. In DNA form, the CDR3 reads TGTGCCAGCAGCTTAACAGGGGATAGCAATCAGCCCCAGCATTTT. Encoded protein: CASSLTGDSNQPQHF.

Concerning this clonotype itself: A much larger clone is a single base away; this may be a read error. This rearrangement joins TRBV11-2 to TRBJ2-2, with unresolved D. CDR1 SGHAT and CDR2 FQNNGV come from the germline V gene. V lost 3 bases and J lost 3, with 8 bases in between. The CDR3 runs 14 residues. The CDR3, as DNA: TGTGCCAGCAGCTTTTGGTCGGACACCGGGGAGCTGTTTTTT. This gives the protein CASSFWSDTGELFF.

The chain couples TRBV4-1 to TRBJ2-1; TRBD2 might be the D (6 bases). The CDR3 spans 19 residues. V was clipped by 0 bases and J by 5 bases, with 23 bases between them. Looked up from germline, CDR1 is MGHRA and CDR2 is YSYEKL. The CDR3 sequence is CASSQDREAMTGRDNEQFF. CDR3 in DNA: TGCGCCAGCAGCCAAGATAGGGAGGCCATGACCGGTCGCGACAATGAGCAGTTCTTC.

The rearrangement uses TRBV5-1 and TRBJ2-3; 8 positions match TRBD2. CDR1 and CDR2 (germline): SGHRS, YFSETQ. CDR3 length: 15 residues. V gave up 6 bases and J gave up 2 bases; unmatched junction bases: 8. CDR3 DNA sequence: TGCGCCAGCACCCAGACTAGCGTGAACACAGATACGCAGTATTTT. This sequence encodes CASTQTSVNTDTQYF. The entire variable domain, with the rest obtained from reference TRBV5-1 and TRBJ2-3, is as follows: KAGVTQTPRYLIKTRGQQVTLSCSPISGHRSVSWYQQTPGQGLQFLFEYFSETQRNKGNFPGRFSGRQFSNSRSEMNVSTLELGDSALYLCASTQTSVNTDTQYFGPGTRLTVL.

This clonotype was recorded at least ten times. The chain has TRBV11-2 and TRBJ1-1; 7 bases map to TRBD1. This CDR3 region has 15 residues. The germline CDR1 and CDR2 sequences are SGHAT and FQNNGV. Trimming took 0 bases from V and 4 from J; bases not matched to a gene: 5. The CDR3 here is CASSLEPGGSTEAFF. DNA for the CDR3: TGTGCCAGCAGCTTAGAGCCAGGGGGGAGCACTGAAGCTTTCTTT.

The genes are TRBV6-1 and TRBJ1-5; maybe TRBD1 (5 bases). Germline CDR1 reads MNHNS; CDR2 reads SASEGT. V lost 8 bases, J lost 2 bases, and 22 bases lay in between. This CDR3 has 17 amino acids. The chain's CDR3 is CASRPNPGITGNQPQHF. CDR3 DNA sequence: TGTGCCAGCCGACCAAACCCAGGGATCACGGGCAATCAGCCCCAGCATTTT.

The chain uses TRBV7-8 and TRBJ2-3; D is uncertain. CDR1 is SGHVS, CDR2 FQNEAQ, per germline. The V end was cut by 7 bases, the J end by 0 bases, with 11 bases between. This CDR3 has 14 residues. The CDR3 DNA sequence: TGTGCCAGCATCAGTACAGAGAGCACAGATACGCAGTATTTT. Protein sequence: CASISTESTDTQYF.

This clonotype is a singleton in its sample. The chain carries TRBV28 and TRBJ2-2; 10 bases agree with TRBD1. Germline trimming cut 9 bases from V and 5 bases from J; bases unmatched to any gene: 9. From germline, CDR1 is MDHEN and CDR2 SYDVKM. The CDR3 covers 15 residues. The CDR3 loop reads CASSSGTGETGELFF. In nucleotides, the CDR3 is TGTGCCAGTAGCTCCGGGACAGGGGAGACCGGGGAGCTGTTTTTT.

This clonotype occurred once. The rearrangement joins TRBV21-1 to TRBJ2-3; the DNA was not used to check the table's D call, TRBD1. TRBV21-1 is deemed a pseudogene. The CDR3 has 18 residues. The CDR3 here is CASSKERDRDPSTDTQYF. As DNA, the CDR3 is TGTGCCAGCAGCAAAGAGCGGGACAGGGACCCCTCCACAGATACGCAGTATTTT.

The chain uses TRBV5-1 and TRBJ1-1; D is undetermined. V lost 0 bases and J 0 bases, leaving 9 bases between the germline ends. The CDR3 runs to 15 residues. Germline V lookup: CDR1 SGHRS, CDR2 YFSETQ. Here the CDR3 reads CASSLAADLNTEAFF. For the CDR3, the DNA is TGCGCCAGCAGCTTGGCAGCGGACTTGAACACTGAAGCTTTCTTT.

This CDR3 reads CASRPVPGNQPQHF. The CDR3 DNA is TGCGCCAGCAGACCCGTCCCGGGGAATCAGCCCCAGCATTTT. The rearrangement joins TRBV4-1 to TRBJ1-5, with D unresolved. Germline V gene data show CDR1 as MGHRA and CDR2 as YSYEKL. Between the trimmed V and J ends, which lost 6 bases and 4 bases, there was a span of 13 bases. The CDR3 extends over 14 amino acids.

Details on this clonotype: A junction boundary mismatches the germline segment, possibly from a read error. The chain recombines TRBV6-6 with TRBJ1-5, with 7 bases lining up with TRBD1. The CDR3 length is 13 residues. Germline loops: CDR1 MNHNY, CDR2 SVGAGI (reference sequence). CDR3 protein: CVSRGYSNQPQHF. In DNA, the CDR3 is TGTGTCAGCAGGGGGTATAGCAATCAGCCCCAGCATTTT.